At least ten counts were recorded for the clone carrying this TCR beta chain. The antigen remains undetermined. This sample was included in a study of T-cell reconstitution after alpha-beta-depleted transplantation in children. Germline V CDR1 and CDR2: DFQATT, SNEGSKA (reference sequence). Trimming cost V 3 bases and J 3 bases, with 13 bases left between them. The CDR3 contains 14 residues. Using unique molecular identifiers, the investigators prepared the TCRbeta library. TCRdb redid the calling of the PCR reads with MiXCR, one entry per CDR3 protein. The table has about 1,000,000 distinct CDR3 sequences, roughly 29% seen once. Findings of the study overall: T-cell counts and diversity were attributed mostly to newly produced T cells one year after transplant. Several hundred rapidly expanded clones from non-depleted graft cells reportedly supplied alpha-beta T cells about two months post-transplant.

This sequence originates from a boy younger than two who had a stem cell transplant for SCID, so the T cells may come from the graft donor. The sample here was PBMCs, mostly from graft donor cells, taken 360 days after TCRalphabeta/CD19-depleted stem cell transplant. The J gene is TRBJ2-3, the V gene TRBV20-1, with D possibly matching TRBD2 (5 bases). The CDR3 loop reads CSASVRGRTDTQYF. In DNA, the CDR3 is TGCAGTGCTAGCGTCCGGGGAAGGACAGATACGCAGTATTTT.